This TCR beta chain came from a study of blood T cell repertoires in COVID-19. Turning to the study itself: The United States, Italy and Spain supplied acute and convalescent COVID-19 samples. PBMCs, B-cell-depleted T cells, or T cells were the source of the cDNA or gDNA that made up the material.

V lost 4 bases, J lost 5 bases, and 17 bases stayed unmatched. The CDR3 totals 19 residues. Germline V gives CDR1 SGHAT, CDR2 FQNNGV. As handled by the study authors: Reference gene primers were amplified, and this amplification served to estimate nucleated cell counts. Here immunoSEQ multiplex PCR was the method, and the copy in TCRdb shows in-frame clones only, minus some. V and J calls and clone size follow that table, whereas D and trimming were derived from the DNA. This table holds roughly 87,000 clones, about 78% found once. The sequence was collected from a woman of 80 years or more with acute or convalescent COVID-19. V usage is TRBV11-2 and J usage is TRBJ2-5; 12 bases map to TRBD2. Sequenced sample: peripheral blood. The CDR3: CASSSRQGLAGGPGETQYF. The DNA for the CDR3 is TGTGCCAGCAGCTCCCGGCAGGGGCTAGCGGGGGGGCCGGGGGAGACCCAGTACTTC.